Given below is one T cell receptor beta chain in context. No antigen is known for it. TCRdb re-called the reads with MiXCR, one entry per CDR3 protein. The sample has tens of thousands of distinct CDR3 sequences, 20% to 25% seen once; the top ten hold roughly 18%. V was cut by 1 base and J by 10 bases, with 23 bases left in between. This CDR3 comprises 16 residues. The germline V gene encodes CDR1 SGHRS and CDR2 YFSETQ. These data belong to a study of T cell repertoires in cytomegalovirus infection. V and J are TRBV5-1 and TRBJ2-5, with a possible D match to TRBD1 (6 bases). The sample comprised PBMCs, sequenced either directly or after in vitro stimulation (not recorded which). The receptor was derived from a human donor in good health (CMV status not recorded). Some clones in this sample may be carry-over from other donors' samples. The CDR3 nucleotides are TGCGCCAGCAGCTTGTTGGCCAGGGGTCCTACGGCGGGCCAGTACTTC. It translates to CASSLLARGPTAGQYF.